This entry lists 32 T cell receptor beta chains sequenced from one sample in a study of cytomegalovirus exposure and HLA in healthy donors. The study ran its PCR with 60 Vbeta and 13 Jbeta primers. The assay was immunoSEQ multiplex PCR, and TCRdb's table has in-frame clones only and misses some. The sample has some 160,000 clones; approximately 82% are singletons. The sequenced sample was PBMCs. The receptors here all came from a male donor in good health and CMV-seronegative.

The chain recombines TRBV5-1 with TRBJ1-5; possible D gene TRBD1, 6 bases. V was shortened by 7 bases and J by 3 bases, with 11 bases between the two germline ends. The germline V gene encodes CDR1 SGHRS and CDR2 YFSETQ. There are 13 residues in the CDR3. The DNA for the CDR3 is TGCGCCAGCTCCGGGACACCCAATCAGCCCCAGCATTTT. Translating gives CASSGTPNQPQHF.

This clone turned up a few times. V is TRBV4-2 and J is TRBJ2-1; a weak D match, TRBD2 (6 bases). The CDR3 covers 16 residues. CDR1 and CDR2 from the germline V gene are LGHNA and YNFKEQ. V dropped 1 base and J dropped 5 bases, with 15 bases sitting between them. This chain's CDR3 is CASSQVLSGDHNEQFF. Written as DNA, the CDR3 is TGTGCCAGCAGCCAAGTTCTTAGCGGAGACCACAATGAGCAGTTCTTC.

The chain combines TRBV5-4 with TRBJ2-7, with TRBD2 matching 13 bases. J gave up 0 bases and V 4 bases, and 1 base lay outside the gene matches. Germline loops: CDR1 SGHNT, CDR2 YYREEE (reference sequence). The CDR3 extends over 15 amino acids. The CDR3 DNA follows: TGTGCCAGCAGCCGGACTAGCGGGAGCTCCTACGAGCAGTACTTC. Amino acids: CASSRTSGSSYEQYF.

The chain carries TRBV18 and TRBJ2-1; 8 nucleotides agree with TRBD2. This CDR3 has 14 residues. The V gene's germline CDR1 is KGHSH and CDR2 LQKENI. V dropped 8 bases and J dropped 7; count of bases not matched to a gene: 10. CDR3 sequence: CASAGGAVRNEQFF. The CDR3 region has the DNA TGTGCCAGCGCGGGGGGCGCCGTCAGGAATGAGCAGTTCTTC.

This clone has more than one count but fewer than ten. The J gene is TRBJ2-3, the V gene TRBV28; TRBD1 matches 8 bases. Germline V gives CDR1 MDHEN, CDR2 SYDVKM. The trim removed 2 bases at V and 5 bases at J, leaving 9 bases unmatched. The CDR3 length is 16 residues. The CDR3 coding sequence is TGTGCCAGCAGTTTAGGCACAGGGGGTACGAGAGATACGCAGTATTTT. It codes for CASSLGTGGTRDTQYF.

There are a few counts of this clone. The rearrangement joins TRBV7-2 to TRBJ2-5; TRBD2 agrees at 12 bases. The last part of the DNA fits TRBJ2-7 better; the J call may be wrong. Per germline, CDR1 SGHTA and CDR2 FQGNSA. This CDR3 is built from 15 residues. The CDR3 sequence: CASSSPLAGGREQYF. The DNA of the CDR3 is TGTGCCAGCAGCTCCCCACTAGCGGGAGGCCGCGAGCAGTACTTC.

The rearrangement links TRBV7-3 to TRBJ2-2; 10 bases match TRBD2. The ends lost 4 bases at V and 5 bases at J; junction bases unmatched: 10. From germline, CDR1 is SGHTA and CDR2 FQGTGA. The CDR3 has 17 amino acids. CDR3 residues: CASSSRGTSGTTGELFF. The DNA of the CDR3 is TGTGCCAGCAGCTCCCGGGGCACTAGCGGGACGACCGGGGAGCTGTTTTTT.

In this sample, this clone turned up once. This chain joins TRBV5-1 and TRBJ1-3, with D perhaps matching TRBD1 (5 bases). Germline V gives CDR1 SGHRS, CDR2 YFSETQ. V gave up 4 bases and J gave up 3 bases, with 17 bases separating them. This CDR3 spans 16 amino acids. The CDR3 nucleotides are TGCGCCAGCAGCGACCCCCGACGGGGGGATGGAAACACCATATATTTT. This encodes CASSDPRRGDGNTIYF.

The CDR3 DNA is TGCGCCAGCAGCCAAGGAACCGCGGGAGGCATTTCGTTAAGTGACGAGCAGTACTTC. Translation gives CASSQGTAGGISLSDEQYF. This rearrangement joins TRBV4-1 to TRBJ2-7; TRBD2 agrees at 8 bases. The CDR3 runs 19 residues. Germline V gene data show CDR1 as MGHRA and CDR2 as YSYEKL. V gave up 1 base and J gave up 5 bases; unmatched junction bases: 19.

V and J are TRBV9 and TRBJ2-5; D is perhaps TRBD2 (6 bases). Germline loops: CDR1 SGDLS, CDR2 YYNGEE. This CDR3 has 14 amino acids. Trimming shortened V by 1 base and J by 5 bases, and 12 bases separated the two germline ends. The DNA for the CDR3 is TGTGCCAGCAGCGTAAGTTCGGGGAGGGAGACCCAGTACTTC. It encodes CASSVSSGRETQYF.

This rearrangement joins TRBV19 to TRBJ1-3; 10 bases match TRBD1. The CDR3 runs 14 residues. Germline V CDR1 and CDR2: LNHDA, SQIVND (reference sequence). Losses at the gene ends were 10 bases for V and 4 bases for J; bases not matched to a gene: 7. CDR3 sequence: CATGDRGYGNTIYF. The CDR3 nucleotides read TGTGCCACCGGGGACAGGGGTTACGGAAACACCATATATTTT.

The chain uses TRBV27 and TRBJ2-7; 7 bases agree with TRBD1. Looked up from germline, CDR1 is MNHEY and CDR2 is SMNVEV (reference sequence). CDR3 length: 15 amino acids. Trimming removed 8 bases from V and 2 bases from J; junction bases left unmatched: 12. CDR3 protein: CASASPAGTAYEQYF. CDR3 nucleotide sequence: TGTGCCAGCGCCAGTCCTGCCGGGACAGCCTACGAGCAGTACTTC.

This chain connects TRBV9 to TRBJ2-7, with a weak D call TRBD1 (6 bases). Germline CDR1 SGDLS, CDR2 YYNGEE. Trimming left V 1 base short and J 1 base short, with 12 bases between. The CDR3 totals 15 residues. The CDR3 coding sequence is TGTGCCAGCAGCGTAAAAAGGACAGAATCCTACGAGCAGTACTTC. Translation gives CASSVKRTESYEQYF.

This sequence joins TRBV9 and TRBJ2-5; possibly TRBD1 for D (6 bases). V shed 3 bases and J shed 2 bases, with 17 bases lying between them. CDR1 and CDR2 from the germline V gene are SGDLS and YYNGEE. The CDR3 length is 16 residues. CDR3 coding DNA: TGTGCCAGCAGCGCCGGGCAGGGGCTATTTCAAGAGACCCAGTACTTC. Translation gives CASSAGQGLFQETQYF.

This clone was detected only a few times. The chain carries TRBV27 and TRBJ1-4; 9 bases match TRBD1. Germline CDR1 and CDR2: MNHEY and SMNVEV (reference sequence). The CDR3 length is 15 residues. The V and J ends lost 6 bases and 11 bases, in that order; junction bases with no gene match: 13. In DNA, the CDR3 is TGTGCCAGCAGCCTACAGGGGGCGGAGAGGAGTAAACTGTTTTTT. Amino acids: CASSLQGAERSKLFF.

The chain joins TRBV7-3 to TRBJ2-3; 11 nucleotides match TRBD2. Germline V CDR1 and CDR2: SGHTA, FQGTGA. Trimming at V came to 5 bases and at J to 1 base, leaving 8 bases not matched to a gene. The CDR3 sequence is 17 residues long. Here the CDR3 reads CASSPLQLAGGTDTQYF. Written as DNA, the CDR3 is TGTGCCAGCAGCCCGCTCCAACTAGCGGGGGGCACAGATACGCAGTATTTT.

The rearrangement links TRBV21-1 to TRBJ1-4; no check of the table's D call, TRBD1, against the DNA was made. TRBV21-1 is annotated as a pseudogene. This CDR3 has 16 amino acids. CDR3 nucleotides: TGTGCCAGCAGCAAAGCGCTGAGGGGGCAACATGAAAAACTGTTTTTT. Encoded protein: CASSKALRGQHEKLFF.

J is TRBJ1-6 and V is TRBV6-6; TRBD1 might be the D (5 bases). V was clipped by 4 bases and J by 17 bases, with 12 bases between them. This CDR3 contains 11 residues. Per the germline V gene, CDR1 is MNHNY and CDR2 is SVGAGI (reference sequence). CDR3 amino acids: CASSSTGDFHF. CDR3 sequence (DNA): TGTGCCAGCAGTTCTACGGGGGACTTCCACTTT.

The CDR3, as DNA: TGCGCCAGCAGGTCGGGACTAGCGGACAATGAGCAGTTCTTC. It codes for CASRSGLADNEQFF. The genes are TRBV5-1 and TRBJ2-1; 11 nucleotides align to TRBD2. The CDR3 has 14 residues. Germline V gene lookup returns CDR1 SGHRS and CDR2 YFSETQ. V shed 5 bases and J 5 bases; nucleotides not matched to a gene: 3.

The chain combines TRBV18 with TRBJ1-2; the match to TRBD1 covers 7 bases. After removal of 6 bases from V and 4 bases from J, the junction contained 5 bases not matched to a gene. CDR3 length: 13 residues. In germline, CDR1 is KGHSH, CDR2 LQKENI. CDR3 sequence: CASSPDRVYGYTF. The CDR3, as DNA: TGTGCCAGCTCTCCCGACAGGGTCTATGGCTACACCTTC. Variable domain in full (rest from reference TRBV18 and TRBJ1-2): NAGVMQNPRHLVRRRGQEARLRCSPMKGHSHVYWYRQLPEEGLKFMVYLQKENIIDESGMPKERFSAEFPKEGPSILRIQQVVRGDSAAYFCASSPDRVYGYTFGSGTRLTVV.

The genes are TRBV27 and TRBJ1-4, with 8 bases lining up with TRBD1. Germline values: CDR1 MNHEY, CDR2 SMNVEV (reference sequence). CDR3 length: 14 amino acids. J was trimmed by 11 bases and V by 6 bases; bases with no gene match: 11. The CDR3 sequence: CASSHTGGRIKLFF. CDR3 DNA sequence: TGTGCCAGCAGCCATACAGGGGGGCGAATTAAACTGTTTTTT.

The J gene is TRBJ2-2, the V gene TRBV18; 11 bases agree with TRBD1. Germline CDR1 KGHSH, CDR2 LQKENI. The length of the CDR3 is 15 residues. The trim removed 2 bases at V and 7 bases at J, leaving 3 bases unmatched. The CDR3 loop reads CASSPGQGAIGELFF. The CDR3 bases are TGTGCCAGCTCACCAGGACAGGGGGCAATCGGGGAGCTGTTTTTT. The full variable domain, in which reference TRBV18 and TRBJ2-2 provide the parts outside the CDR3, is NAGVMQNPRHLVRRRGQEARLRCSPMKGHSHVYWYRQLPEEGLKFMVYLQKENIIDESGMPKERFSAEFPKEGPSILRIQQVVRGDSAAYFCASSPGQGAIGELFFGEGSRLTVL.

The V and J genes are TRBV11-3 and TRBJ2-3, with TRBD2 matching over 10 bases. The CDR3 has 16 residues. V was pared by 4 bases and J by 6 bases, with 10 bases of the junction left unmatched. The germline CDR1 and CDR2 sequences are SGHNT and YENEEA. Here the CDR3 reads CASSSGTSETSDTQYF. The CDR3 coding sequence is TGTGCCAGCAGCTCCGGGACTAGCGAAACTTCGGATACGCAGTATTTT.

This rearrangement joins TRBV19 to TRBJ2-1; 9 bases match TRBD2. In germline, CDR1 is LNHDA, CDR2 SQIVND (reference sequence). CDR3 size: 14 residues. V shed 5 bases, J shed 6 bases, and the junction held 5 bases outside the gene matches. DNA for the CDR3: TGTGCCAGTAGTTCCGGACTAGCGCGCAATGAGCAGTTCTTC. This encodes CASSSGLARNEQFF. Variable domain in full (rest from reference TRBV19 and TRBJ2-1): DGGITQSPKYLFRKEGQNVTLSCEQNLNHDAMYWYRQDPGQGLRLIYYSQIVNDFQKGDIAEGYSVSREKKESFPLTVTSAQKNPTAFYLCASSSGLARNEQFFGPGTRLTVL.

The J gene is TRBJ1-6, the V gene TRBV5-1; D possibly corresponds to TRBD1 (5 bases). CDR3 length equals 16 residues. Trimming shortened V by 4 bases and J by 2 bases, and 13 bases separated the two germline ends. In germline, CDR1 is SGHRS, CDR2 YFSETQ. In DNA, the CDR3 is TGCGCCAGCAGCCGGGGGGTAGTCACCTATAATTCACCCCTCCACTTT. Translating it yields CASSRGVVTYNSPLHF.

CDR3 loop: CASSFGQGSYNSPLHF. The CDR3 DNA follows: TGCGCCAGCAGCTTCGGACAGGGCTCCTATAATTCACCCCTCCACTTT. V gene TRBV4-3 combines with J gene TRBJ1-6; the match to TRBD1 covers 8 bases. Trimming at V came to 5 bases and at J to 0 bases, leaving 3 bases not matched to a gene. The CDR3 sequence is 16 residues long. Germline CDR1 LGHNA, CDR2 YSLEER.

The chain couples TRBV19 to TRBJ1-1; TRBD1 might be the D (6 bases). This CDR3 has 14 residues. Between the trimmed V and J ends, which lost 5 bases and 1 base, there was a span of 11 bases. CDR1 is LNHDA, CDR2 SQIVND, per germline (reference sequence). This CDR3 reads CASSARTENTEAFF. The DNA for the CDR3 is TGTGCCAGTAGTGCCCGGACAGAGAACACTGAAGCTTTCTTT.

The chain couples TRBV2 to TRBJ2-7; no firm D call. CDR1 and CDR2 (germline): SNHLY, FYNNEI. CDR3 size: 12 residues. V gave up 7 bases and J gave up 0 bases, with 7 bases separating them. As DNA, the CDR3 is TGTGCCAGCAAGCAGGACTCCTACGAGCAGTACTTC. Amino acid sequence: CASKQDSYEQYF.

The chain uses TRBV27 and TRBJ1-2; the match to TRBD1 covers 7 bases. The germline gives CDR1 MNHEY, CDR2 SMNVEV (reference sequence). This CDR3 contains 13 residues. The junction had 7 bases not matched to a gene; V was cut back by 4 bases and J by 8 bases. In DNA, the CDR3 is TGTGCCAGCAGTTATGACAGGGCGGCCGGCTACACCTTC. This codes for CASSYDRAAGYTF.

The V gene is TRBV6-6, the J gene TRBJ1-5, with D perhaps matching TRBD1 (6 bases). This CDR3 has 14 amino acids. Germline V gene lookup returns CDR1 MNHNY and CDR2 SVGAGI (reference sequence). Trimming took off 5 bases at V and 5 bases at J, with 13 bases between the two ends. The CDR3, as DNA: TGTGCCAGCAGTAACAGGGTTGAGGATCAGCCCCAGCATTTT. This translates into CASSNRVEDQPQHF.

J is TRBJ2-7 and V is TRBV28, with 8 positions matching TRBD2. Trimming at V came to 2 bases and at J to 0 bases, leaving 6 bases not matched to a gene. The V gene's germline CDR1 is MDHEN and CDR2 SYDVKM. This CDR3 comprises 16 residues. CDR3 in DNA: TGTGCCAGCAGTTTAGGAGCGGGGGTCAGCTCCTACGAGCAGTACTTC. This codes for CASSLGAGVSSYEQYF.

The chain uses TRBV30 and TRBJ2-5; 9 bases align to TRBD1. The germline CDR1 and CDR2 sequences are GTSNPN and SVGIG (reference sequence). Losses at the gene ends were 4 bases for V and 6 bases for J; bases not matched to a gene: 6. The CDR3 runs to 13 residues. This chain's CDR3 is CAWNPDRGQTQYF. The CDR3 region has the DNA TGTGCCTGGAACCCGGACAGGGGACAGACCCAGTACTTC.